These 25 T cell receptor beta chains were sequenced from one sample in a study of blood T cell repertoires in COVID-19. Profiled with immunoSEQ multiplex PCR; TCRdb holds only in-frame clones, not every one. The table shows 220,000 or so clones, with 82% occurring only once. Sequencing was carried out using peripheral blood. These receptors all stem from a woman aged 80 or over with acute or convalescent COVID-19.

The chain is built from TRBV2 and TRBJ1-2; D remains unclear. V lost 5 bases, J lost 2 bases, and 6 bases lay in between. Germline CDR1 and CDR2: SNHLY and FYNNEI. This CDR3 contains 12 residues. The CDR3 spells CASSFQNYGYTF. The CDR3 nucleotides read TGTGCCAGCAGTTTCCAGAACTATGGCTACACCTTC. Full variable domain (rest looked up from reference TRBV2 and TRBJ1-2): EPEVTQTPSHQVTQMGQEVILRCVPISNHLYFYWYRQILGQKVEFLVSFYNNEISEKSEIFDDQFSVERPDGSNFTLKIRSTKLEDSAMYFCASSFQNYGYTFGSGTRLTVV.

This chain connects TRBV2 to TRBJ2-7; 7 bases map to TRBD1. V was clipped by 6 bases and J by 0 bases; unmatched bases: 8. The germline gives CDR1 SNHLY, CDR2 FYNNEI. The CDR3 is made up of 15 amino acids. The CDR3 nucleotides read TGTGCCAGCAGCGCCGATCGGGACAGCTCCTACGAGCAGTACTTC. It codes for CASSADRDSSYEQYF.

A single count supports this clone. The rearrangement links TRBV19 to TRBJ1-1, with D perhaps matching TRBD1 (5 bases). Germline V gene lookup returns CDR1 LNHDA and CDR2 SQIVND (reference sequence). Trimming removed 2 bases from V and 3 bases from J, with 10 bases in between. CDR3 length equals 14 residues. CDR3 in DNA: TGTGCCAGTAGTATACATGGGGCGGACACTGAAGCTTTCTTT. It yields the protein CASSIHGADTEAFF.

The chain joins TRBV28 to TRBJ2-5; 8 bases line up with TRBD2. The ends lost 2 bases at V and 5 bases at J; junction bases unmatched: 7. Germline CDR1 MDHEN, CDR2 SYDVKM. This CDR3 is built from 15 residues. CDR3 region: CASSLGAGGRETQYF. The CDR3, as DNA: TGTGCCAGCAGTTTAGGTGCGGGGGGCAGGGAGACCCAGTACTTC.

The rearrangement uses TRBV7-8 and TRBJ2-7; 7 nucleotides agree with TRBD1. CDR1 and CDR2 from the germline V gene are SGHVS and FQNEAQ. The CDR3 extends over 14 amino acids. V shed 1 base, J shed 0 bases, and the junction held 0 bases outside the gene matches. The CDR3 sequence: CASSLDRGSYEQYF. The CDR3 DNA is TGTGCCAGCAGCTTAGACAGGGGCTCCTACGAGCAGTACTTC.

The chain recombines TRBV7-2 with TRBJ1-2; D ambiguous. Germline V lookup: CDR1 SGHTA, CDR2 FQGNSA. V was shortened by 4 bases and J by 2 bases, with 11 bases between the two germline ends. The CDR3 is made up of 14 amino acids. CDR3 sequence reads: CASSSKTINYGYTF. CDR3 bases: TGTGCCAGCAGCTCGAAAACAATCAACTATGGCTACACCTTC. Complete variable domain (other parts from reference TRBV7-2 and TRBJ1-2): GAGVSQSPSNKVTEKGKDVELRCDPISGHTALYWYRQSLGQGLEFLIYFQGNSAPDKSGLPSDRFSAERTGGSVSTLTIQRTQQEDSAVYLCASSSKTINYGYTFGSGTRLTVV.

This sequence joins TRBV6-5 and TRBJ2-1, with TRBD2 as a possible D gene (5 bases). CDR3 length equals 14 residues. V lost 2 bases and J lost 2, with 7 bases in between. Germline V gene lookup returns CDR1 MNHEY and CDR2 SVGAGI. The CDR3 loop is CASSYRGTYNEQFF. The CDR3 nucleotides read TGTGCCAGCAGTTACCGAGGGACCTACAATGAGCAGTTCTTC.

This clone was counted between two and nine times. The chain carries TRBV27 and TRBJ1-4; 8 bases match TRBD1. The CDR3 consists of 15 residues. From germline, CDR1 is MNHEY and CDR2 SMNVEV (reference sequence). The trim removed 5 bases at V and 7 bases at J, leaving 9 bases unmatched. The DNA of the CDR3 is TGTGCCAGCAGTAACGACAGGGGCCCTGGTGAAAAACTGTTTTTT. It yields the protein CASSNDRGPGEKLFF.

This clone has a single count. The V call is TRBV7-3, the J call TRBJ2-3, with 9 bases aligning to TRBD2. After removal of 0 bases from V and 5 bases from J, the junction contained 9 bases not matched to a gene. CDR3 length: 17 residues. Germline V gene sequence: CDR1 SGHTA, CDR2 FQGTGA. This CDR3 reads CASSLTASGGNIDTQYF. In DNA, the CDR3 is TGTGCCAGCAGCTTAACAGCCAGCGGGGGGAACATAGATACGCAGTATTTT.

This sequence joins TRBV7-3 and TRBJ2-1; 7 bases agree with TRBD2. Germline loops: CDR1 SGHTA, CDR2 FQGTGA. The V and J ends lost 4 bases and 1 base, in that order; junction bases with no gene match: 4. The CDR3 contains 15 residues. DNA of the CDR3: TGTGCCAGCAGCTCAGATAGCGGGTCCTACAATGAGCAGTTCTTC. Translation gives CASSSDSGSYNEQFF. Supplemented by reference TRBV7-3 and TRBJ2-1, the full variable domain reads GAGVSQTPSNKVTEKGKYVELRCDPISGHTALYWYRQSLGQGPEFLIYFQGTGAADDSGLPNDRFFAVRPEGSVSTLKIQRTERGDSAVYLCASSSDSGSYNEQFFGPGTRLTVL.

The CDR3: CASSVFASGGAEEQYF. In DNA, the CDR3 is TGTGCCAGTAGTGTCTTCGCTAGCGGGGGGGCTGAGGAGCAGTACTTC. This chain uses TRBV19 with TRBJ2-7, with TRBD2 matching 12 bases. The germline gives CDR1 LNHDA, CDR2 SQIVND (reference sequence). V was clipped by 5 bases and J by 7 bases; unmatched bases: 12. This CDR3 spans 16 amino acids.

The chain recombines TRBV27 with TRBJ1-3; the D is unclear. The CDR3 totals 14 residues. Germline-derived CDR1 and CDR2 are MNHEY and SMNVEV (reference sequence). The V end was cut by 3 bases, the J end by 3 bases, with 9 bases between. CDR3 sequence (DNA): TGTGCCAGCAGTTTCCGGGTGGGTGGAAACACCATATATTTT. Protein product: CASSFRVGGNTIYF.

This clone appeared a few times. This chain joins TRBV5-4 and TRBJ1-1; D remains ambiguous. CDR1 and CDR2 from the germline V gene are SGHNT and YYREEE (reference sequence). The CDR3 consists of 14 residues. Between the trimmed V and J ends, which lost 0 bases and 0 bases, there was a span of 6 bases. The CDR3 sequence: CASSLGHMNTEAFF. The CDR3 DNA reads TGTGCCAGCAGCTTGGGACACATGAACACTGAAGCTTTCTTT.

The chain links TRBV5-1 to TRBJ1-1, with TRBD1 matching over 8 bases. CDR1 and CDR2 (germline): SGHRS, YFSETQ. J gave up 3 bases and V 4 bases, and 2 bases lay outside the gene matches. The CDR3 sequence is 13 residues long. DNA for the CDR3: TGCGCCAGCAGCATGGACAGGGACACTGAAGCTTTCTTT. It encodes CASSMDRDTEAFF. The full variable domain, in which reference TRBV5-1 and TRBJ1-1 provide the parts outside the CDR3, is KAGVTQTPRYLIKTRGQQVTLSCSPISGHRSVSWYQQTPGQGLQFLFEYFSETQRNKGNFPGRFSGRQFSNSRSEMNVSTLELGDSALYLCASSMDRDTEAFFGQGTRLTVV.

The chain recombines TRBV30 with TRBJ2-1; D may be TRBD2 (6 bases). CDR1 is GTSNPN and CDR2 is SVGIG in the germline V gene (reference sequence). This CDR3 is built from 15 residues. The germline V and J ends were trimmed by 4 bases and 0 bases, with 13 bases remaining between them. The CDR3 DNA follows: TGTGCCTGGAAGGCGGGACCTAGCTCCTACAATGAGCAGTTCTTC. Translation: CAWKAGPSSYNEQFF.

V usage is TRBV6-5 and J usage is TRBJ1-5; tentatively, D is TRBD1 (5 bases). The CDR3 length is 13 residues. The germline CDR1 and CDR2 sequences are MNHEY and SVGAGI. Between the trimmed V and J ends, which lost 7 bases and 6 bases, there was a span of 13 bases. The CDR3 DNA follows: TGTGCCAGCAAGCCCCCGGGGGGTCAGCCCCAGCATTTT. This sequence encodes CASKPPGGQPQHF.

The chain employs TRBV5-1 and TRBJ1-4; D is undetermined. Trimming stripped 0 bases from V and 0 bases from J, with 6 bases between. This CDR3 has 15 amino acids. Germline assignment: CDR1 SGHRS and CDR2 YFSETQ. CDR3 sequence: CASSLDGATNEKLFF. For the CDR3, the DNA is TGCGCCAGCAGCTTGGATGGAGCAACTAATGAAAAACTGTTTTTT.

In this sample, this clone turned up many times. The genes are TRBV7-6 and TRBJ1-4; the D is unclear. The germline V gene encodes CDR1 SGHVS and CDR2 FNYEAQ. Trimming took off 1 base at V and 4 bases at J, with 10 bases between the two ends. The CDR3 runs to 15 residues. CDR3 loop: CASSLEPRNNEKLFF. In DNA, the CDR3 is TGTGCCAGCAGCTTAGAGCCCAGGAATAATGAAAAACTGTTTTTT. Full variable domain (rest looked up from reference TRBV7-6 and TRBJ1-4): GAGVSQSPRYKVTKRGQDVALRCDPISGHVSLYWYRQALGQGPEFLTYFNYEAQQDKSGLPNDRFSAERPEGSISTLTIQRTEQRDSAMYRCASSLEPRNNEKLFFGSGTQLSVL.

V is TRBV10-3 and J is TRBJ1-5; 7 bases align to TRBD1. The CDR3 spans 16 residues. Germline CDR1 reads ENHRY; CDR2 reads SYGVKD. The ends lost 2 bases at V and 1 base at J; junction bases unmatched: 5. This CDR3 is CAISEGGQWSNQPQHF. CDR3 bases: TGTGCCATCAGTGAGGGGGGACAGTGGAGCAATCAGCCCCAGCATTTT.

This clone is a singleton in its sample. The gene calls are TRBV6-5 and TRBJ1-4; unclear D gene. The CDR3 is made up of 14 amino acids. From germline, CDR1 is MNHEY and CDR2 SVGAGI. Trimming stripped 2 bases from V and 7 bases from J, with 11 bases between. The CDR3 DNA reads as TGTGCCAGCAGTTACGGGCGGGTGGGTGAAAAACTGTTTTTT. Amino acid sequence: CASSYGRVGEKLFF.

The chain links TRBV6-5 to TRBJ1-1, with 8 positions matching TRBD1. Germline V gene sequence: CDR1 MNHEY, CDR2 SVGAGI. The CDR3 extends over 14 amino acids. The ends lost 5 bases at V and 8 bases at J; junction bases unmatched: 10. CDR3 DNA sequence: TGTGCCAGCAGTCCTAGAGACAGGGGAGCCGAAGCTTTCTTT. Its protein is CASSPRDRGAEAFF.

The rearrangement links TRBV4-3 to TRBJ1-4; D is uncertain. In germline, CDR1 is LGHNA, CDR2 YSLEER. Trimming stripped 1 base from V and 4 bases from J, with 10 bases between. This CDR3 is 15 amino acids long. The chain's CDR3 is CASSQVWSDNEKLFF. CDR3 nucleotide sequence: TGCGCCAGCAGCCAAGTGTGGAGCGATAATGAAAAACTGTTTTTT.

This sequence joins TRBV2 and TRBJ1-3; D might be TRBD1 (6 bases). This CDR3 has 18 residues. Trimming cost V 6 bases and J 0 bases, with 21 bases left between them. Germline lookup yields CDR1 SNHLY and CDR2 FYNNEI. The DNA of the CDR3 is TGTGCCAGCAGCCGGGACACCGGATTTTACAGCTCTGGAAACACCATATATTTT. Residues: CASSRDTGFYSSGNTIYF.

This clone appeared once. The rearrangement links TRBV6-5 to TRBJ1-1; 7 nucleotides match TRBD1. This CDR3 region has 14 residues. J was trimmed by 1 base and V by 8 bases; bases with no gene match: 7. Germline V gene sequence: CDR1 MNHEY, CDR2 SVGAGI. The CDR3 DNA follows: TGTGCCAGCGGCCGACAGGGCCCGAACACTGAAGCTTTCTTT. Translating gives CASGRQGPNTEAFF.

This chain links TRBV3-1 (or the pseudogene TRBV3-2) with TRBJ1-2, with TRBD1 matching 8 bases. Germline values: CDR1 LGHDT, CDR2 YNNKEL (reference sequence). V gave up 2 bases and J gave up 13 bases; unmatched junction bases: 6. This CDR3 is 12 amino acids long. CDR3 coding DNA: TGTGCCAGCAGCCAACCGCAGGGGGCGAGCACCTTC. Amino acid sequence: CASSQPQGASTF.